The present T cell receptor beta chain was sequenced within a study of CD4 T cell repertoires in COVID-19. Germline loops: CDR1 ENHRY, CDR2 SYGVKD. Trimming took off 0 bases at V and 5 bases at J, with 10 bases between the two ends. The CDR3 sequence is 15 residues long. Measured with immunoSEQ multiplex PCR; TCRdb has only the in-frame clones, and not every one. The data show approximately 75,000 clones, around 82% seen once. Sequencing was done directly on freshly isolated, uncultured memory T cells. The source material was CD4+ T cells from peripheral blood, sampled after recovery from COVID-19. The source is a human donor who had COVID-19. The chain joins TRBV10-3 to TRBJ2-2; the D gene is possibly TRBD1 (7 bases). In DNA form, the CDR3 reads TGTGCCATCAGTGAGTCGACAGGGAGGACCGGGGAGCTGTTTTTT. This translates into CAISESTGRTGELFF.